These 7 T cell receptor beta chains were sequenced from one sample in a study of T and B cells in COVID-19 patients. Multiplex PCR with BIOMED2 TRB-A/B primer pools amplified TRB rearrangements. TCRdb itself ran the multiplex PCR reads through MiXCR, one entry per CDR3 protein. The profile shows roughly 5,000 distinct CDR3 sequences, about a third of them singletons. Blood genomic DNA input for TRB amplification was about 250-550 ng. Source material: blood. These receptors were taken from a human donor who had recovered from COVID-19.

This clonotype has just a few counts. This chain joins TRBV19 and TRBJ2-7; D uncertain. The ends were cut back, 3 bases at V and 0 bases at J, with 9 bases in the middle. The V gene's germline CDR1 is LNHDA and CDR2 SQIVND (reference sequence). The CDR3 sequence is 14 residues long. CDR3 residues: CASSIVLNSYEQYF. In nucleotides, the CDR3 is TGTGCCAGTAGTATCGTACTGAACTCCTACGAGCAGTACTTC.

This clonotype was seen a few times. The chain links TRBV6-5 to TRBJ2-1; a possible D gene is TRBD2 (7 bases). Germline V CDR1 and CDR2: MNHEY, SVGAGI. Trimming removed 6 bases from V and 7 bases from J, with 16 bases in between. The CDR3 is made up of 14 amino acids. The CDR3 DNA reads TGTGCCAGCAGCAAAGGGGGGGATCCGAATGAGCAGTTCTTC. Its translation is CASSKGGDPNEQFF.

There are a few counts of this clonotype. The V call is TRBV27, the J call TRBJ1-2; 8 bases match TRBD1. Germline V gene data show CDR1 as MNHEY and CDR2 as SMNVEV (reference sequence). This CDR3 comprises 13 residues. The V gene end was trimmed by 5 bases and the J gene end by 4 bases; junction bases not matched to a gene: 3. In DNA form, the CDR3 reads TGTGCCAGCAGTATCGGACAGGGCTATGGCTACACCTTC. Translating it yields CASSIGQGYGYTF.

The rearrangement links TRBV19 to TRBJ2-3; 8 bases are shared with TRBD2. The CDR3 covers 15 residues. The ends lost 6 bases at V and 0 bases at J; junction bases unmatched: 5. The germline V gene encodes CDR1 LNHDA and CDR2 SQIVND (reference sequence). The CDR3 DNA follows: TGTGCCAGTAGAACTACTAGCGGTAGCACAGATACGCAGTATTTT. Protein product: CASRTTSGSTDTQYF.

The chain recombines TRBV10-1 with TRBJ2-7; a possible D gene is TRBD1 (6 bases). The V end lost 4 bases, the J end lost 3 bases, and 13 bases lay between the germline ends. The CDR3 runs 14 residues. CDR1 is WNHNN, CDR2 SYGVQD, per germline (reference sequence). The CDR3 reads CASSAAGARYEQYF. CDR3 DNA sequence: TGCGCCAGCAGTGCGGCAGGGGCTCGCTACGAGCAGTACTTC.

The chain links TRBV5-5 to TRBJ2-1; D gene ambiguous. Germline assignment: CDR1 SGHKS and CDR2 YYEKEE (reference sequence). Trimming took 0 bases from V and 7 from J, leaving 8 bases between them. The CDR3 spans 13 residues. The CDR3 DNA sequence: TGTGCCAGCAGCTTGGCCGTACAGAATGAGCAGTTCTTC. Translation: CASSLAVQNEQFF.

This clonotype came up a few times. The chain recombines TRBV4-3 with TRBJ2-7, with TRBD1 matching 7 bases. In germline, CDR1 is LGHNA, CDR2 YSLEER. With 6 bases clipped from V and 3 bases from J, the junction kept 8 bases outside the gene matches. The CDR3 is 14 amino acids. The CDR3 DNA reads TGCGCCAGCAGTCCCGGGACAGCTTTCTACGAGCAGTACTTC. This gives the protein CASSPGTAFYEQYF.